Following are 15 T cell receptor beta chains from one sample sequenced in a study of T cell responses to AZD1222 COVID-19 vaccine. The assay was immunoSEQ multiplex PCR, and TCRdb's table has in-frame clones only and misses some. The sample comprises under 140,000 clones, roughly 90% of which are singletons, and 1.6% rests with the top ten. The sequences come from peripheral blood, collected on day 0 of AZD1222 vaccination. The receptors shown here come from an adult in good health.

The rearrangement uses TRBV3-1 (or the pseudogene TRBV3-2) and TRBJ1-3, with a possible D match to TRBD1 (5 bases). Trimming took 1 base from V and 3 from J, leaving 10 bases between them. CDR1 is LGHDT, CDR2 YNNKEL, per germline (reference sequence). The CDR3 runs 15 residues. CDR3 nucleotide sequence: TGTGCCAGCAGCCAAGGAGGGGCGCGTGGAAACACCATATATTTT. As protein: CASSQGGARGNTIYF.

The V gene is TRBV6-6, the J gene TRBJ1-1, with D perhaps TRBD1 (6 bases). V was pared by 8 bases and J by 12 bases, with 13 bases between. The CDR3 has 10 amino acids. Germline V gives CDR1 MNHNY, CDR2 SVGAGI (reference sequence). The CDR3 DNA follows: TGTGCCAGCGAGGGGGATGTTACTTTCTTT. Its translation is CASEGDVTFF.

V and J are TRBV11-2 and TRBJ2-3; D might be TRBD2 (6 bases). V shed 4 bases and J shed 4 bases, with 6 bases lying between them. The CDR3 length is 12 residues. The germline gives CDR1 SGHAT, CDR2 FQNNGV. CDR3 region: CASSSSADTQYF. The CDR3, as DNA: TGTGCCAGCAGCTCTAGCGCAGATACGCAGTATTTT.

The chain joins TRBV5-1 to TRBJ1-3; 9 positions match TRBD1. With V trimmed by 4 bases and J by 2 bases, 4 bases remained unmatched. This CDR3 is 15 amino acids long. CDR1 is SGHRS, CDR2 YFSETQ, per germline. The CDR3: CASSGDRVAGNTIYF. The CDR3 DNA is TGCGCCAGCAGCGGGGACAGGGTGGCTGGAAACACCATATATTTT.

This chain links TRBV3-1 (or the pseudogene TRBV3-2) with TRBJ2-5; 14 bases agree with TRBD2. Germline trimming cut 1 base from V and 5 bases from J; bases unmatched to any gene: 6. The CDR3 consists of 17 residues. CDR1 is LGHDT, CDR2 YNNKEL, per germline (reference sequence). CDR3 DNA: TGTGCCAGCAGCCAAGGCACCGGGACTAGCGGGAGTGAGACCCAGTACTTC. Encoded protein: CASSQGTGTSGSETQYF.

This sequence joins TRBV24-1 and TRBJ2-3; the match to TRBD2 covers 12 bases. Losses at the gene ends were 4 bases for V and 6 bases for J; bases not matched to a gene: 19. Germline CDR1 KGHDR, CDR2 SFDVKD. The CDR3 is 20 residues long. The CDR3 loop is CATSDPGLAGGLFGLDTQYF. The CDR3 DNA follows: TGTGCCACCAGTGACCCGGGGCTAGCGGGGGGGCTATTCGGGTTGGATACGCAGTATTTT.

The chain employs TRBV24-1 and TRBJ2-2; D is undetermined. The CDR3 totals 14 residues. V was trimmed by 0 bases and J by 4 bases, leaving 5 bases between them. Germline lookup yields CDR1 KGHDR and CDR2 SFDVKD. The CDR3 loop reads CATSDLVPTGELFF. The CDR3 DNA reads as TGTGCCACCAGTGATTTGGTCCCCACCGGGGAGCTGTTTTTT.

V gene TRBV18 combines with J gene TRBJ1-4; 7 bases are a match to TRBD1. In germline, CDR1 is KGHSH, CDR2 LQKENI. The ends lost 2 bases at V and 8 bases at J; junction bases unmatched: 5. This CDR3 region has 14 residues. This CDR3 reads CASSPGRGSEKLFF. In DNA form, the CDR3 reads TGTGCCAGCTCACCAGGCAGGGGGTCCGAAAAACTGTTTTTT.

The V and J genes are TRBV11-2 and TRBJ1-1; D is undetermined. V lost 2 bases and J 0 bases, leaving 7 bases between the germline ends. From germline, CDR1 is SGHAT and CDR2 FQNNGV. The CDR3 runs 14 residues. CDR3: CASSLYQLNTEAFF. In DNA, the CDR3 is TGTGCCAGCAGCTTATACCAGCTGAACACTGAAGCTTTCTTT.

The chain is built from TRBV6-5 and TRBJ1-6; possibly TRBD1 for D (5 bases). Germline loops: CDR1 MNHEY, CDR2 SVGAGI. The CDR3 loop spans 15 amino acids. V lost 6 bases and J 9 bases, leaving 18 bases between the germline ends. CDR3 nucleotide sequence: TGTGCCAGCAGCAACTTTCCAGGGTTTCGTTCACCCCTCCACTTT. Amino acid sequence: CASSNFPGFRSPLHF.

This clone was observed a single time. The rearrangement uses TRBV21-1 and TRBJ1-1; the D call in the table, TRBD1, was not verified against the DNA. TRBV21-1 is reported as a pseudogene. The CDR3 contains 15 residues. This CDR3 reads CASSTDRGSETEAFF. CDR3 coding DNA: TGTGCCAGCAGCACCGACAGGGGCAGTGAAACTGAAGCTTTCTTT.

The J gene is TRBJ1-1, the V gene TRBV7-2; a weak D match, TRBD1 (5 bases). The length of the CDR3 is 13 residues. Looked up from germline, CDR1 is SGHTA and CDR2 is FQGNSA. V gave up 3 bases and J gave up 11 bases, with 16 bases separating them. CDR3 sequence reads: CASSFGQGTLAFF. The CDR3, as DNA: TGTGCCAGCAGCTTTGGGCAGGGTACGTTGGCTTTCTTT.

About this clone itself: The identical CDR3 is also encoded by other nucleotide sequences in the sample. This chain uses TRBV19 with TRBJ1-5; D gene ambiguous. The CDR3 is made up of 14 amino acids. The germline V gene encodes CDR1 LNHDA and CDR2 SQIVND (reference sequence). The V end was cut by 1 base, the J end by 1 base, with 5 bases between. The CDR3 nucleotides read TGTGCCAGTAGTATAGTCGGAAGCAATCAGCCCCAGCATTTT. Residues: CASSIVGSNQPQHF.

The chain recombines TRBV24-1 with TRBJ1-2; D is undetermined. With 3 bases removed from V and 7 bases from J, the gap between germline ends came to 14 bases. Germline V lookup: CDR1 KGHDR, CDR2 SFDVKD. The CDR3 has 14 amino acids. The CDR3 spells CATSDIGGVGGYTF. DNA of the CDR3: TGTGCCACCAGTGATATCGGCGGGGTTGGTGGCTACACCTTC.

The V gene is TRBV7-9, the J gene TRBJ2-1; 10 nucleotides line up with TRBD2. The CDR3 length is 17 residues. Germline CDR1 SEHNR, CDR2 FQNEAQ (reference sequence). Germline trimming cut 0 bases from V and 7 bases from J; bases unmatched to any gene: 9. The CDR3 DNA reads TGTGCCAGCAGCTTAGCCCCACTAGCGGGAAGCGGTAATGAGCAGTTCTTC. Translated, it gives CASSLAPLAGSGNEQFF.